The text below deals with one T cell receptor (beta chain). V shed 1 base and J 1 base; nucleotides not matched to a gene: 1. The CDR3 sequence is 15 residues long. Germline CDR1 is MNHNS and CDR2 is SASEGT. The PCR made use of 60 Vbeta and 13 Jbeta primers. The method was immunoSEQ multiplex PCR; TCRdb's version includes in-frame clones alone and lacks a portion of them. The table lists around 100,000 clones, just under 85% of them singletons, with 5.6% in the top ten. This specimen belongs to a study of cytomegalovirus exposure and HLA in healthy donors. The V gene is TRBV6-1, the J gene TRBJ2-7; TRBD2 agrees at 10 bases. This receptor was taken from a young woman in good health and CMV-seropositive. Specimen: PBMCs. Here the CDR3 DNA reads TGTGCCAGCAGTGAAGGGACTAGCGGATCCTACGAGCAGTACTTC. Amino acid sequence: CASSEGTSGSYEQYF.